These T cell receptor beta chains were read from a single sample in a study of molecular identifiers for immune sequencing clone quantification. One entry per CDR3 protein, called by TCRdb with MiXCR from the PCR reads. The profile covers about 500,000 distinct CDR3 sequences, with about 25% appearing a single time and about 0.75% taken by the ten largest. The sequenced material came from naive CD8+ T cells from blood, with Jurkat cell RNA spiked in. The receptor set was obtained from a human donor in good health. Some libraries in this study had Jurkat cell RNA spiked in. Both conserved end residues are trimmed from each CDR3. The order of the fields is V gene, J gene, CDR3 protein.

>TRBV20-1|TRBJ2-7
SARDLQSNEQY
>TRBV7-9|TRBJ2-3
ASSLLIWETSGSTDTQY
>TRBV5-1|TRBJ2-1
ASSPGRTSNKQF
>TRBV12-3/TRBV12-4|TRBJ2-3
ASTPLAGLHTDTQY
>TRBV18|TRBJ2-5
ASSPLISPRSGRTQY
>TRBV7-9|TRBJ2-5
ASSLAGVGGAEETQY
>TRBV7-9|TRBJ2-3
ASSSGQDTQY
>TRBV7-6|TRBJ1-3
ASSLKGGADTIY
>TRBV30|TRBJ1-2
AWSVSNYGYT
>TRBV6-4|TRBJ2-2
ASSPEVNTGELF
>TRBV18|TRBJ1-1
ASSPPGAGTEAF
>TRBV20-1|TRBJ2-7
SARQRRTSFNEQY
>TRBV30|TRBJ2-2
AWRKGLAGWTGELF
>TRBV12-3/TRBV12-4|TRBJ1-5
ASSHLEPGQGESAQH
>TRBV7-9|TRBJ2-7
ASSNSAGLSSYEQY
>TRBV28|TRBJ2-2
ASSRRGAGELF